This TCR beta chain was obtained from a study of T cells in Graves' hyperthyroidism and ophthalmopathy (dated by TCRdb to between 2018 and 2020). About the study as a whole: Peripheral blood samples were taken at initial diagnosis, before any treatment was given. An independent validation cohort of about 20 hyperthyroidism patients and about 16 patients who later progressed to ophthalmopathy tested prospective prediction of ophthalmopathy. In addition, the study compared T-cell repertoires in thyroid tissue and in blood from about six Graves' hyperthyroidism patients. After sampling, hyperthyroidism patients received methimazole starting at 30 mg daily, and ophthalmopathy patients received high-dose intravenous methylprednisolone. TCR V-J signatures able to tell the groups apart were searched for in a discovery cohort of approximately 95 patients, of whom roughly 42 had Graves' ophthalmopathy and 57 had stable Graves' hyperthyroidism. According to the paper, TCR Vbeta CDR3 sequencing was carried out on more than 120 peripheral blood samples, which came from under 50 ophthalmopathy, approximately 72 hyperthyroidism and some 17 progressor patients. The 100 or so discovery patients were divided at random into training and test sets in a 7:3 ratio.

On this clonotype: The target of this receptor is not known. Per-base quality was not reported, and no clone a single base away is much larger than it.

Amplification of TCR beta CDR3 regions was carried out from RNA transcripts. A first-round RT-PCR of the TCR CDR3 used the HTBI primer set with the Qiagen OneStep RT-PCR kit. Libraries were constructed in a second round of multiplex PCR, after which size selection and purification were carried out. The libraries were sequenced on an Illumina HiSeq2000 using paired-end 100 bp reads. Per the original workflow: SOAPnuke was used to process the raw data, throwing out any read that contained adapters or uncalled bases, had a mean Phred below 15, or lacked an exact constant-primer or identifier match. High-quality paired reads were merged with COPE v1.2.5, and unique nucleotide sequences were defined as clonotypes. Clonotypes were aligned to IMGT TRBV, TRBD and TRBJ reference segments using MiTCR v1.1. The analysis included only V-J combinations with a frequency above 0.0001, which together covered around 99% of the repertoires. The TCS score was defined as F50 (clonal expansion) divided by E x V (chaos), with BLOSUM62-based TCRdist calculated between CDR3 peptides within each V-J. Welch's t-statistics and random forest reduced 514 V-J features to roughly 13, which were used in a naive Bayes classifier (R e1071). TCRdb trimmed public reads at Q25 via fastp, called clones via MiXCR and kept in-frame beta chains. Rows with a matching CDR3 protein are joined into one entry that keeps the most common DNA and genes. These V and J calls derive from TCRdb rather than the authors' analysis. The sample table records roughly 740,000 distinct CDR3 sequences; about a sixth of these occur just once. Around 8.1% of the sample goes to the ten largest clones.

According to the germline V gene (reference sequence), CDR1 reads SGHKS and CDR2 reads YYEKEE. Inclusive of the bounding cysteine and phenylalanine, the CDR3 is 12 residues long. The DNA shown is the 36-base CDR3, in frame from base 1. V is reduced by 4 bases and J by 6 bases, leaving a spacing of 10 bases between them. Stable Graves' hyperthyroidism was defined as no progression to ophthalmopathy during 18 months of follow-up. Hyperthyroidism patients were newly diagnosed, with disease duration under 2 months, and aged 18 to 65 years. Any patient with an uncontrolled infection, another autoimmune disease, pregnancy or lactation was excluded. Clinical symptoms, serum thyroxine and TRAb, thyroid ultrasound, and orbital computed tomography formed the basis for the diagnoses. PBMCs were separated from 8 to 10 ml of fresh peripheral blood using Ficoll-Paque density gradient centrifugation. Total RNA was extracted using Trizol reagent, and RNA quality was assessed on an Agilent 2100 Bioanalyzer.

Results and caveats for the whole study, not just this receptor: No statistical method was used to fix the sample size in advance, and group allocation was not hidden from the investigators. In cross-validation, a model built on a 13 V-J signature told ophthalmopathy apart from stable hyperthyroidism with approximately 90% sensitivity and about 81% specificity, and in testing the same model reached 80%/75%. Most expanded thyroid clonotypes (frequency above 0.001) were also found in blood, which suggests that blood repertoires may mirror thyroid immune responses. In validation, progression to ophthalmopathy was predicted by the model with 55% to 71% sensitivity and 72% to 80% specificity, a median of approximately 7.1 months before onset.

What was sequenced was blood. The receptor comes from a man between 18 and 29 years old with Graves' hyperthyroidism. The rearranged segments are TRBV5-5 and TRBJ1-1; the D gene identity is not certain. At the DNA level, the sequence is TGTGCCAGCAGCACCATGAAACCTGAAGCTTTCTTT. This gives the protein CASSTMKPEAFF.